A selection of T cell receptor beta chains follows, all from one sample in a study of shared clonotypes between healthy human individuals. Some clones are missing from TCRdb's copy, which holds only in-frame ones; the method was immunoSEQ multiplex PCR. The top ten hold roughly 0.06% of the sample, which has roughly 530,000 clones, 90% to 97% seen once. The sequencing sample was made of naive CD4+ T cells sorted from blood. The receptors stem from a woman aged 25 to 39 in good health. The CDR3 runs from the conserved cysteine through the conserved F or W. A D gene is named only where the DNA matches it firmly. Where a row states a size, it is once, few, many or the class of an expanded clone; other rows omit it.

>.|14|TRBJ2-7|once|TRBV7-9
TGTGCCAGCAGCCCGGGGCCACAAGTCTACGAGCAGTACTTC
CASSPGPQVYEQYF
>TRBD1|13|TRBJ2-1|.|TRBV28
TGTGCCAGCAGTCCCCCGACAGGGGCTGAGCAGTTCTTC
CASSPPTGAEQFF
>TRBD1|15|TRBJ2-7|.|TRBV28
TGTGCCAGCAGTTCGACCGGGACAGGGGGGTACGAGCAGTACTTC
CASSSTGTGGYEQYF
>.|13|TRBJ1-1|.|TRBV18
TGTGCCAGCTCTTCGGACAGGAACACTGAAGCTTTCTTT
CASSSDRNTEAFF
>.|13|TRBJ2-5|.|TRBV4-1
TGCGCCAGCAGCCAGGGAATAAGGGAGACCCAGTACTTC
CASSQGIRETQYF
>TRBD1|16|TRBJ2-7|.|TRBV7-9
TGTGCCAGCAGCTTAGCGCCGGGACAGGGGGCATACGAGCAGTACTTC
CASSLAPGQGAYEQYF
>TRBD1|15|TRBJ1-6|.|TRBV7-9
TGTGCCAGCAGCGCCACAGGGACAGGCCATTCACCCCTCCACTTT
CASSATGTGHSPLHF
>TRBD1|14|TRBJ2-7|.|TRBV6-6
TGTGCCAGCACCCTCGGGACAGGGAAAAACGAGCAGTACTTC
CASTLGTGKNEQYF
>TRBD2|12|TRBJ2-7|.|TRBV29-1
TGCAGCGTCGCGACTAGCGGGAGCGAGCAGTACTTC
CSVATSGSEQYF
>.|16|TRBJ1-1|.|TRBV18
TGTGCCAGCTCACCACCGGGGCTGGGTGGGAACACTGAAGCTTTCTTT
CASSPPGLGGNTEAFF
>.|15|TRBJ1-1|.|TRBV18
TGTGCCAGCTCACTGGGATCAGGGCAGAACACTGAAGCTTTCTTT
CASSLGSGQNTEAFF
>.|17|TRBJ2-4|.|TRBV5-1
TGCGCCAGCAGCTTGGCCTGGCCGACTACGGTTCAAAACATTCAGTACTTC
CASSLAWPTTVQNIQYF
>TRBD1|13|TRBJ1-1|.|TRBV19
TGTGCCAGTAATGAGGGGGCCAACACTGAAGCTTTCTTT
CASNEGANTEAFF
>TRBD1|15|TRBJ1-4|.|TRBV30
TGTGCCTGGAGTGTTGGCAGACAGGGGGGGGAAAAACTGTTTTTT
CAWSVGRQGGEKLFF
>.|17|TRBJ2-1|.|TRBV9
TGTGCCAGCAGCGTAAGCCAGTGGGAGGACTCCTACAATGAGCAGTTCTTC
CASSVSQWEDSYNEQFF
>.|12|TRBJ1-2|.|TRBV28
TGTGCCAGCAGTTCCACTAACTATGGCTACACCTTC
CASSSTNYGYTF
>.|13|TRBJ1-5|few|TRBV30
TGTGCCTGGAGCACGGACAGATATCAGCCCCAGCATTTT
CAWSTDRYQPQHF
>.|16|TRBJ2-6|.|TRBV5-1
TGCGCCAGCAGCTTGAGGGAGGTCTCTGGGGCCAACGTCCTGACTTTC
CASSLREVSGANVLTF
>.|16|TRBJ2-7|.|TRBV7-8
TGTGCCAGCAGCTTAGCTACCCGGGCGATAAACTACGAGCAGTACTTC
CASSLATRAINYEQYF
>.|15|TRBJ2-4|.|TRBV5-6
TGTGCCAGCTCTACCTTTGACCTAGCCAAAAACATTCAGTACTTC
CASSTFDLAKNIQYF
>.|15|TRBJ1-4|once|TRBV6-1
TGTGCCAGCAGTGAAAGTCAGGGGCATACTGAAAAACTGTTTTTT
CASSESQGHTEKLFF
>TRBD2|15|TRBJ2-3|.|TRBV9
TGTGCCACCGGAGAGCGGGAGGGTTTCACAGATACGCAGTATTTT
CATGEREGFTDTQYF
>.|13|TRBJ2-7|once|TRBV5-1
TGCGCCAGCAGTTGGGACCCCGGCTACGAGCAGTACTTC
CASSWDPGYEQYF
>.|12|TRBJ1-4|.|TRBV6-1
TGTGCCAGCTCATGGAGTAATGAAAAACTGTTTTTT
CASSWSNEKLFF
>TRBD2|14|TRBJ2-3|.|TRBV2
TGTGCCAGCAGTGGCGGGAGCGCGGCAGATACGCAGTATTTT
CASSGGSAADTQYF
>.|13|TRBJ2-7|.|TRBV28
TGTGCCAGCAGTTTCCCCGTGGGGTACGAGCAGTACTTC
CASSFPVGYEQYF
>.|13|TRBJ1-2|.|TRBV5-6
TGTGCCAGCAGCTCCAACAGGGTCTATGGCTACACCTTC
CASSSNRVYGYTF
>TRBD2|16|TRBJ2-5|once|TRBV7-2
TGTGCCAGCAGCTTATCCGGGACTAGCGGGAGTGAGACCCAGTACTTC
CASSLSGTSGSETQYF
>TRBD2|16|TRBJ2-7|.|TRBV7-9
TGTGCCAGCAGCCCGTCAATAGCGGGAGTCTCCTACGAGCAGTACTTC
CASSPSIAGVSYEQYF
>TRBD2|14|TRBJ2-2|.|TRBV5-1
TGCGCCAGCAGAGCTAGCGGGAACACCGGGGAGCTGTTTTTT
CASRASGNTGELFF
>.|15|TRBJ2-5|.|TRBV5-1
TGCGCCAGCAGCTTGAGCCAGATGGAAGAAGAGACCCAGTACTTC
CASSLSQMEEETQYF
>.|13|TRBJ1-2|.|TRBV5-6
TGTGCCAGCAGCTTGGCAGGGTACTATGGCTACACCTTC
CASSLAGYYGYTF
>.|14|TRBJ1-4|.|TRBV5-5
TGTGCCAGCAGCTCCCGAGCGACTAATGAAAAACTGTTTTTT
CASSSRATNEKLFF
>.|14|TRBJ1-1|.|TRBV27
TGTGCCAGCAGTTTACGGGGGGGAGGCACTGAAGCTTTCTTT
CASSLRGGGTEAFF
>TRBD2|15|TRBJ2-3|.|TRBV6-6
TGTGCCAGCAGTTACTGGGACGGGGGGACAGATACGCAGTATTTT
CASSYWDGGTDTQYF
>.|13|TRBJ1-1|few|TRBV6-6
TGTGCCAGCAGTTACTCGAAGGGCACTGAAGCTTTCTTT
CASSYSKGTEAFF
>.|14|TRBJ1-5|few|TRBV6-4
TGTGCCAGCAGTGACTCGGAAGGGAGTAAGCCCCAGCATTTT
CASSDSEGSKPQHF
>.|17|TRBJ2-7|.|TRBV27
TGTGCCAGCAGTCCGGGGACGGGGAAGATGAGCTCCTACGAGCAGTACTTC
CASSPGTGKMSSYEQYF
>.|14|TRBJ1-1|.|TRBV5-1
TGCGCCAGCAGCTCCTGGGGCGGGGATCGTGAAGCTTTCTTT
CASSSWGGDREAFF
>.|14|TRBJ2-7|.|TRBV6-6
TGTGCCAGCAGTTACTCCGCGGCGCGGGGCGTGCAGTACTTC
CASSYSAARGVQYF